Below are 20 T cell receptor beta chains sequenced from a single sample in a study of blood T cell repertoires in COVID-19. Sequencing used immunoSEQ multiplex PCR; TCRdb keeps in-frame clones, though not all of them. This sample has some 170,000 clones; approximately 90% occur once, and the top ten carry about 1.4%. Material for sequencing was peripheral blood. Receptor source: a woman in her forties or fifties with acute or convalescent COVID-19.

This clone was detected ten times or more. J is TRBJ2-3 and V is TRBV7-7, with unresolved D. The CDR3 spans 13 residues. V lost 2 bases and J lost 1, with 4 bases in between. Per germline, CDR1 SSHAT and CDR2 FNYEAQ (reference sequence). CDR3 sequence reads: CASSLSGTDTQYF. The CDR3 DNA sequence: TGTGCCAGCAGCTTATCAGGCACAGATACGCAGTATTTT. Combining the CDR3 with reference TRBV7-7 and TRBJ2-3 gives the whole variable domain GAGVSQSPRYKVTKRGQDVTLRCDPISSHATLYWYQQALGQGPEFLTYFNYEAQPDKSGLPSDRFSAERPEGSISTLTIQRTEQRDSAMYRCASSLSGTDTQYFGPGTRLTVL.

This clone came up once. V is TRBV5-6 and J is TRBJ1-3, with 8 bases that match TRBD1. The junction had 3 bases not matched to a gene; V was cut back by 4 bases and J by 0 bases. The V gene's germline CDR1 is SGHDT and CDR2 YYEEEE. The CDR3 covers 15 residues. The CDR3 DNA sequence: TGTGCCAGCAGCACAGGGGGGTACTCTGGAAACACCATATATTTT. It yields the protein CASSTGGYSGNTIYF.

This sequence joins TRBV19 and TRBJ1-2; no clear D. CDR3 length equals 13 residues. The germline gives CDR1 LNHDA, CDR2 SQIVND (reference sequence). V was clipped by 3 bases and J by 7 bases, with 12 bases between them. This CDR3 is CASSIGSYSGYTF. CDR3 nucleotides: TGTGCCAGTAGTATCGGTTCGTATTCTGGCTACACCTTC.

The chain employs TRBV11-1 and TRBJ2-3; maybe TRBD1 (6 bases). V was cut by 2 bases and J by 1 base, with 10 bases left in between. The CDR3 is 15 residues long. Germline V gene lookup returns CDR1 SGHAT and CDR2 FQDESV (reference sequence). In nucleotides, the CDR3 is TGTGCCAGCAGCTTAATGGGGGCCGGCACAGATACGCAGTATTTT. It translates to CASSLMGAGTDTQYF.

V is TRBV19 and J is TRBJ2-1; 11 nucleotides line up with TRBD2. The CDR3 spans 15 residues. CDR1 LNHDA and CDR2 SQIVND come from the germline V gene (reference sequence). The V gene end was trimmed by 6 bases and the J gene end by 4 bases; junction bases not matched to a gene: 5. The CDR3 is CASRKGLAEYNEQFF. In DNA, the CDR3 is TGTGCCAGTAGGAAGGGACTAGCGGAATACAATGAGCAGTTCTTC.

This clone has only one observation. The rearrangement uses TRBV10-3 and TRBJ2-2; TRBD2 agrees at 7 bases. Trimming cost V 3 bases and J 3 bases; bases outside gene matches: 4. This CDR3 is built from 15 residues. Germline CDR1 is ENHRY and CDR2 is SYGVKD. CDR3 in amino acids: CAISDGGGYTGELFF. DNA of the CDR3: TGTGCCATCAGTGATGGCGGGGGATACACCGGGGAGCTGTTTTTT.

The J gene is TRBJ1-5, the V gene TRBV12-5; no definite D call. In germline, CDR1 is LGHNT, CDR2 FRNRAP. The CDR3 is made up of 11 amino acids. V gave up 5 bases and J gave up 7 bases, with 6 bases separating them. DNA for the CDR3: TGTGCTAGTGGTCCGCGGCAGCCCCAGCATTTT. Amino acids: CASGPRQPQHF.

The chain joins TRBV5-1 to TRBJ1-1; D is uncertain. CDR1 is SGHRS, CDR2 YFSETQ, per germline. Deletions cut 0 bases from V and 1 base from J, with 10 bases between. The CDR3 length is 15 residues. CDR3 bases: TGCGCCAGCAGCTTGGGTTACGTGGCGAACACTGAAGCTTTCTTT. It is translated as CASSLGYVANTEAFF.

Notes on this clone: The sample has other DNA sequences that encode this CDR3 too. In DNA, the CDR3 is TGTGCCAGCTCACCGGGGACTAGCGGGACCTACGAGCAGTACTTC. Protein product: CASSPGTSGTYEQYF. The rearrangement uses TRBV18 and TRBJ2-7; 13 positions match TRBD2. Germline CDR1 is KGHSH and CDR2 is LQKENI. V lost 3 bases to trimming and J lost 2 bases; unmatched junction nucleotides: 1. This CDR3 has 15 residues.

The chain links TRBV10-3 to TRBJ2-2, with TRBD1 as a possible D gene (6 bases). The V gene's germline CDR1 is ENHRY and CDR2 SYGVKD. The CDR3 spans 13 residues. V was trimmed by 7 bases and J by 5 bases, leaving 11 bases between them. In DNA form, the CDR3 reads TGTGCCATCAACCAGGGGAAGACCGGGGAGCTGTTTTTT. Translated, it gives CAINQGKTGELFF.

V usage is TRBV7-2 and J usage is TRBJ2-3, with 10 nucleotides matching TRBD2. The CDR3 has 16 residues. Germline trimming cut 1 base from V and 3 bases from J; bases unmatched to any gene: 4. Looked up from germline, CDR1 is SGHTA and CDR2 is FQGNSA. CDR3 DNA: TGTGCCAGCAGCTTAGTAGCGGGAGGTTGGACAGATACGCAGTATTTT. This codes for CASSLVAGGWTDTQYF.

The V and J genes are TRBV7-2 and TRBJ2-1; D not certain. Germline V gives CDR1 SGHTA, CDR2 FQGNSA. V shed 2 bases and J shed 0 bases, with 8 bases lying between them. The CDR3 spans 15 residues. CDR3: CASSLNTGSYNEQFF. CDR3 sequence (DNA): TGTGCCAGCAGCTTAAATACGGGCTCCTACAATGAGCAGTTCTTC.

The chain combines TRBV30 with TRBJ1-6, with a tentative D call TRBD1 (5 bases). The germline V gene encodes CDR1 GTSNPN and CDR2 SVGIG (reference sequence). V was cut by 4 bases and J by 6 bases, with 7 bases left in between. The CDR3 totals 12 residues. In nucleotides, the CDR3 is TGTGCCTGGACAGGGTCTAATTCACCCCTCCACTTT. Translated: CAWTGSNSPLHF.

The chain has TRBV6-5 and TRBJ2-6, with TRBD1 matching over 8 bases. Trimming cost V 4 bases and J 2 bases; bases outside gene matches: 4. This CDR3 has 16 amino acids. Germline V gives CDR1 MNHEY, CDR2 SVGAGI. The CDR3 DNA reads as TGTGCCAGCAGTTTGAGACAGGGGACTGGGGCCAACGTCCTGACTTTC. Translation gives CASSLRQGTGANVLTF.

This chain uses TRBV24-1 with TRBJ1-2; 7 positions agree with TRBD1. From germline, CDR1 is KGHDR and CDR2 SFDVKD. The CDR3 spans 14 residues. The V and J ends lost 9 bases and 0 bases, in that order; junction bases with no gene match: 6. Written as DNA, the CDR3 is TGTGCCACCCACCCCGGGACAGCTAACTATGGCTACACCTTC. Translating gives CATHPGTANYGYTF.

The chain combines TRBV9 with TRBJ1-5, with D possibly TRBD1 on 5 matching bases. Germline V gives CDR1 SGDLS, CDR2 YYNGEE. V dropped 0 bases and J dropped 6 bases, with 10 bases sitting between them. The length of the CDR3 is 14 residues. CDR3 DNA sequence: TGTGCCAGCAGCGTAGAGGGAGGGGCTCAGCCCCAGCATTTT. Translating it yields CASSVEGGAQPQHF.

J is TRBJ2-1 and V is TRBV7-8, with 8 bases that match TRBD2. The CDR3 consists of 15 residues. The ends lost 0 bases at V and 7 bases at J; junction bases unmatched: 5. Germline V gene sequence: CDR1 SGHVS, CDR2 FQNEAQ. The CDR3 DNA is TGTGCCAGCAGCTTAGCTCCGGGAGGGAGAAATGAGCAGTTCTTC. Encoded protein: CASSLAPGGRNEQFF. Supplemented by reference TRBV7-8 and TRBJ2-1, the full variable domain reads GAGVSQSPRYKVAKRGQDVALRCDPISGHVSLFWYQQALGQGPEFLTYFQNEAQLDKSGLPSDRFFAERPEGSVSTLKIQRTQQEDSAVYLCASSLAPGGRNEQFFGPGTRLTVL.

This chain uses TRBV10-3 with TRBJ2-7, with a tentative D call TRBD2 (6 bases). Per germline, CDR1 ENHRY and CDR2 SYGVKD. V shed 6 bases and J shed 3 bases, with 18 bases lying between them. The CDR3 length is 15 residues. The DNA of the CDR3 is TGTGCCATCAGGCCCGTGGAGGGCCCAGACTACGAGCAGTACTTC. Protein product: CAIRPVEGPDYEQYF.

The chain has TRBV4-3 and TRBJ1-2, with no clear D. The germline V and J ends were trimmed by 4 bases and 4 bases, with 13 bases remaining between them. Germline-derived CDR1 and CDR2 are LGHNA and YSLEER. CDR3 size: 14 residues. CDR3 DNA: TGCGCCAGCAGCCCGGAAAGGAGATTCTATGGCTACACCTTC. This encodes CASSPERRFYGYTF.

The CDR3 DNA sequence: TGTGCCAGCAGTTCTGGGCCCTACGAAAAACTGTTTTTT. It encodes CASSSGPYEKLFF. The chain links TRBV6-5 to TRBJ1-4; D not certain. Between the trimmed V and J ends, which lost 4 bases and 8 bases, there was a span of 11 bases. The CDR3 has 13 residues. The germline V gene encodes CDR1 MNHEY and CDR2 SVGAGI.